These 21 T cell receptor beta chains were all obtained from the same sample, sequenced in a study of OX40 agonist ivuxolimab in advanced cancers. Some clones are missing from TCRdb's copy, which holds only in-frame ones; the method was immunoSEQ multiplex PCR. The repertoire holds tens of thousands of clones, with around nine tenths as singletons. Sequenced material: CD4+ or CD8+ T cells sorted from blood, taken in a trial of the OX40 agonist ivuxolimab. These receptors were taken from an adult with an advanced solid tumor such as melanoma, head and neck, liver or kidney cancer.

The chain employs TRBV19 and TRBJ2-6; either TRBD1 or TRBD2 may supply D (5 bases each). The CDR3 runs 13 residues. The V end was cut by 6 bases, the J end by 4 bases, with 7 bases between. CDR1 is LNHDA and CDR2 is SQIVND in the germline V gene (reference sequence). This CDR3 reads CASRRDGANVLTF. The CDR3 DNA is TGTGCCAGTAGGAGGGACGGGGCCAACGTCCTGACTTTC.

The chain is built from TRBV7-6 and TRBJ2-7, with 10 positions matching TRBD2. Trimming removed 3 bases from V and 2 bases from J; junction bases left unmatched: 16. CDR1 is SGHVS, CDR2 FNYEAQ, per germline. CDR3 length: 19 residues. The CDR3 nucleotides are TGTGCCAGCAGCTTCGTGGCGCCGACTAGCGGGCTAGTAGCCTACGAGCAGTACTTC. Translating it yields CASSFVAPTSGLVAYEQYF.

The V and J genes are TRBV13 and TRBJ1-1; 7 nucleotides match TRBD1. V dropped 5 bases and J dropped 5; count of bases not matched to a gene: 14. CDR1 PRHDT and CDR2 FYEKMQ come from the germline V gene (reference sequence). CDR3 length equals 16 residues. The CDR3 sequence is CASSRPKTGSTTEAFF. The CDR3 bases are TGTGCCAGCAGCCGACCCAAGACAGGGAGTACGACTGAAGCTTTCTTT.

This chain joins TRBV30 and TRBJ2-3; 11 bases agree with TRBD2. This CDR3 spans 14 amino acids. CDR1 is GTSNPN and CDR2 is SVGIG in the germline V gene (reference sequence). J lost 5 bases, V lost 7 bases, and 8 bases had no gene match. CDR3 nucleotides: TGTGCCTACCGACTAGCGGGGCAATTAGATACGCAGTATTTT. Translated: CAYRLAGQLDTQYF.

The J gene is TRBJ1-2, the V gene TRBV11-1, with D unresolved. V dropped 2 bases and J dropped 2 bases, with 12 bases sitting between them. The CDR3 has 15 amino acids. Germline assignment: CDR1 SGHAT and CDR2 FQDESV (reference sequence). The CDR3 DNA follows: TGTGCCAGCAGCTTACGTCGAGGCACCAACTATGGCTACACCTTC. Translating it yields CASSLRRGTNYGYTF.

This clone showed up just a few times. The chain links TRBV28 to TRBJ1-2; no clear D. Trimming took 5 bases from V and 8 from J, leaving 12 bases between them. The CDR3 extends over 12 amino acids. In germline, CDR1 is MDHEN, CDR2 SYDVKM. CDR3 sequence reads: CASSLQTQGYTF. The CDR3 nucleotides read TGTGCCAGCAGTCTACAGACTCAGGGCTACACCTTC.

The chain carries TRBV5-4 and TRBJ2-5, with 10 nucleotides matching TRBD1. Germline lookup yields CDR1 SGHNT and CDR2 YYREEE (reference sequence). The length of the CDR3 is 14 residues. Trimming removed 4 bases from V and 5 bases from J; junction bases left unmatched: 5. The CDR3 region is CASSRQGASETQYF. DNA for the CDR3: TGTGCCAGCAGCCGACAGGGGGCATCGGAGACCCAGTACTTC. The variable domain in full, completed from reference TRBV5-4 and TRBJ2-5, reads ETGVTQSPTHLIKTRGQQVTLRCSSQSGHNTVSWYQQALGQGPQFIFQYYREEENGRGNFPPRFSGLQFPNYSSELNVNALELDDSALYLCASSRQGASETQYFGPGTRLLVL.

The chain carries TRBV10-1 and TRBJ2-3; TRBD2 matches 7 bases. Trimming took 2 bases from V and 3 from J; bases not matched to a gene: 5. This CDR3 region has 15 residues. The germline V gene encodes CDR1 WNHNN and CDR2 SYGVQD (reference sequence). The CDR3 is CASSEIQRGTDTQYF. The CDR3, as DNA: TGCGCCAGCAGTGAGATCCAGCGGGGAACAGATACGCAGTATTTT.

On this clone itself: The same CDR3 is also encoded by other DNA sequences in this sample. The chain joins TRBV6-5 to TRBJ1-1, with D unresolved. Trimming took off 9 bases at V and 4 bases at J, with 9 bases between the two ends. The CDR3 length is 11 residues. Germline CDR1 reads MNHEY; CDR2 reads SVGAGI. The CDR3 coding sequence is TGTGCCAGTTCGCGAAGCACTGAAGCTTTCTTT. This sequence encodes CASSRSTEAFF.

This chain joins TRBV10-3 and TRBJ2-1; 8 bases line up with TRBD2. Trimming at V came to 5 bases and at J to 4 bases, leaving 7 bases not matched to a gene. The germline gives CDR1 ENHRY, CDR2 SYGVKD. The CDR3 loop spans 15 amino acids. CDR3 region: CAISYTAGDYNEQFF. In nucleotides, the CDR3 is TGTGCCATCAGTTATACAGCGGGGGATTACAATGAGCAGTTCTTC.

This rearrangement joins TRBV6-6 to TRBJ1-1, with TRBD1 identical over 7 bases. From germline, CDR1 is MNHNY and CDR2 SVGAGI (reference sequence). V lost 10 bases, J lost 0 bases, and 11 bases stayed unmatched. The CDR3 consists of 15 residues. As DNA, the CDR3 is TGTGCCATTTCTCGACAGGGAAGACTGAACACTGAAGCTTTCTTT. This sequence encodes CAISRQGRLNTEAFF.

The chain carries TRBV7-3 and TRBJ2-5; the D gene could be TRBD1 or TRBD2 (5 bases each). Germline V gives CDR1 SGHTA, CDR2 FQGTGA. This CDR3 has 13 residues. Trimming took 3 bases from V and 13 from J, leaving 18 bases between them. CDR3 bases: TGTGCCAGCAGCTTGGGATCAGAGGGGAGCCTGTACTTC. As protein: CASSLGSEGSLYF.

The chain carries TRBV5-1 and TRBJ2-5; D is unclear. Trimming took 2 bases from V and 2 from J, leaving 10 bases between them. The length of the CDR3 is 14 residues. CDR1 and CDR2 (germline): SGHRS, YFSETQ. CDR3 nucleotide sequence: TGCGCCAGCAGCTTAGGAGACGGGCAAGAGACCCAGTACTTC. Protein product: CASSLGDGQETQYF. The entire variable domain, with the rest obtained from reference TRBV5-1 and TRBJ2-5, is as follows: KAGVTQTPRYLIKTRGQQVTLSCSPISGHRSVSWYQQTPGQGLQFLFEYFSETQRNKGNFPGRFSGRQFSNSRSEMNVSTLELGDSALYLCASSLGDGQETQYFGPGTRLLVL.

The chain combines TRBV27 with TRBJ1-1; D might be TRBD1 (5 bases). This CDR3 is built from 11 residues. Trimming cost V 7 bases and J 7 bases, with 10 bases left between them. Germline CDR1 reads MNHEY; CDR2 reads SMNVEV (reference sequence). The CDR3 DNA reads TGTGCCAGCACGGGACCATTTGAAGCTTTCTTT. It codes for CASTGPFEAFF.

This chain uses TRBV5-1 with TRBJ2-5, with D tentatively TRBD1 (6 bases). This CDR3 spans 15 amino acids. Trimming removed 4 bases from V and 5 bases from J, with 18 bases in between. From germline, CDR1 is SGHRS and CDR2 YFSETQ. The CDR3 reads CASSRRQGLQETQYF. The CDR3 bases are TGCGCCAGCAGCCGACGCCAGGGGCTACAGGAGACCCAGTACTTC.

This sequence joins TRBV18 and TRBJ1-2; no clear D. This CDR3 has 13 residues. CDR1 KGHSH and CDR2 LQKENI come from the germline V gene. V lost 1 base and J lost 6, with 9 bases in between. The CDR3 loop reads CASSPRRDDGYTF. DNA of the CDR3: TGTGCCAGCTCACCACGACGTGATGATGGCTACACCTTC.

This chain links TRBV10-2 with TRBJ2-3; perhaps TRBD2 as D (6 bases). The CDR3 totals 13 residues. Trimming stripped 0 bases from V and 7 bases from J, with 8 bases between. Germline lookup yields CDR1 WSHSY and CDR2 SAAADI. In nucleotides, the CDR3 is TGCGCCAGCAGTGAGTCGGCGGGAAATACGCAGTATTTT. Translated, it gives CASSESAGNTQYF.

The J gene is TRBJ2-2, the V gene TRBV7-8; 7 bases are shared with TRBD1. CDR3 length: 18 amino acids. Germline CDR1 and CDR2: SGHVS and FQNEAQ. The ends lost 5 bases at V and 2 bases at J; junction bases unmatched: 14. This CDR3 reads CASSKNFRDRINTGELFF. The CDR3 nucleotides read TGTGCCAGCAGCAAGAACTTCCGGGACAGAATTAACACCGGGGAGCTGTTTTTT.

J is TRBJ1-2 and V is TRBV2; 10 bases fit TRBD1. The trim removed 6 bases at V and 2 bases at J, leaving 6 bases unmatched. This CDR3 is 15 amino acids long. CDR1 and CDR2 (germline): SNHLY, FYNNEI. The CDR3 here is CASRWDRGENYGYTF. CDR3 DNA sequence: TGTGCCAGCAGGTGGGACAGGGGTGAAAACTATGGCTACACCTTC.

The rearrangement uses TRBV10-3 and TRBJ2-7; no clear D gene. The V gene lost 4 bases and the J gene lost 3 bases, with 10 bases spanning the gap. Germline V lookup: CDR1 ENHRY, CDR2 SYGVKD. This CDR3 is built from 13 residues. In DNA, the CDR3 is TGTGCCATCAGTGCGTCAGAAGGCTACGAGCAGTACTTC. Translated: CAISASEGYEQYF.

The chain recombines TRBV28 with TRBJ1-2; 8 positions match TRBD1. CDR1 and CDR2 from the germline V gene are MDHEN and SYDVKM. This CDR3 comprises 14 residues. Trimming took 6 bases from V and 5 from J; bases not matched to a gene: 8. CDR3 protein: CASRPQGARYGYTF. The DNA for the CDR3 is TGTGCCAGCAGACCCCAGGGGGCGCGGTATGGCTACACCTTC.